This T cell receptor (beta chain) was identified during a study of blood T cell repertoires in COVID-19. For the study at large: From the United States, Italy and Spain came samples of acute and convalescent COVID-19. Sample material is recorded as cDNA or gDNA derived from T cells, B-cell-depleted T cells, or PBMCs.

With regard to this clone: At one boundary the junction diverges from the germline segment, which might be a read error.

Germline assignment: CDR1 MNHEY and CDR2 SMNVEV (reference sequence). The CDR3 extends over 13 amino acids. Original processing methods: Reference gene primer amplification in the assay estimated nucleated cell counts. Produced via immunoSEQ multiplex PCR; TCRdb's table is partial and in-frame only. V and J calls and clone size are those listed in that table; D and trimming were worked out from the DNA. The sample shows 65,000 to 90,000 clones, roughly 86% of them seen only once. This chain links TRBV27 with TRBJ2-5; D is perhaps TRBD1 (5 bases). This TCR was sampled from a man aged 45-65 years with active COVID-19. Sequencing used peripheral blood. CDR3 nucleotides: TGTGCCAGCAGCCTCAGGGCCCAACAGACCCAGTACTTC. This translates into CASSLRAQQTQYF.